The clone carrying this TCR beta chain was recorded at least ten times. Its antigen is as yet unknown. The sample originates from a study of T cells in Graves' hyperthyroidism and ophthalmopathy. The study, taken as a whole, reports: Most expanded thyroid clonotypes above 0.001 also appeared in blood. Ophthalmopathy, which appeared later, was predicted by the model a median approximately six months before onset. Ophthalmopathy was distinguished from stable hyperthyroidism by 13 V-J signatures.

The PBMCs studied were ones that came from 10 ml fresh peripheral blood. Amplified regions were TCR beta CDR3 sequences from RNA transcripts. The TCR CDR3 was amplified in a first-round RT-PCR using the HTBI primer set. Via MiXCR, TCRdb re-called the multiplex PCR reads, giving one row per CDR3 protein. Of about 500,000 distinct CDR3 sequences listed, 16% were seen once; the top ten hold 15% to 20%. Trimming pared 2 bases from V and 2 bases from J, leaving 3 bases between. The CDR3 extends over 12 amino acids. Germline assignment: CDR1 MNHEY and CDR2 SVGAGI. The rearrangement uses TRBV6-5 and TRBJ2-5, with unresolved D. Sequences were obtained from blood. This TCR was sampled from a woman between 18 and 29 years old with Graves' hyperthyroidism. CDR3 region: CASSYGQETQYF. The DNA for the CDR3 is TGTGCCAGCAGTTACGGGCAAGAGACCCAGTACTTC.